Described below is a single T cell receptor (beta chain) sequence and its context. Its antigen is as yet unknown. This specimen belongs to a study of T cell repertoires in cytomegalovirus infection. As for the study in general: Through public TCR beta signatures, both CMV infection and matching HLA type were indicated. Study findings and constraints: Dominating the ex vivo response were TCR beta clonotypes that were CMV-specific and HLA-C-restricted. Public TCR beta family frequency separated CMV-and-HLA carriers, including in an independent cohort.

Trimming at V came to 3 bases and at J to 2 bases, leaving 10 bases not matched to a gene. The CDR3 covers 17 residues. The germline gives CDR1 LNHDA, CDR2 SQIVND (reference sequence). TCRdb re-called the reads with MiXCR, one entry per CDR3 protein. The sample lists about 85,000 distinct CDR3 sequences; roughly half were seen once. The chain joins TRBV19 to TRBJ2-5; 9 nucleotides match TRBD1. Sequenced here: CD8+ T cells from cultured PBMCs, sampled from culture after CMV antigen stimulation. This sequence was found in a human donor in good health (CMV status not recorded). Some clones in this sample may be carry-over from other donors' samples. The CDR3 sequence: CASSMALTGTGQETQYF. The CDR3 DNA reads TGTGCCAGTAGTATGGCCTTGACCGGGACAGGGCAAGAGACCCAGTACTTC.